This passage covers 17 T cell receptor beta chains from one sample sequenced in a study of shared clonotypes between healthy human individuals. Assay: immunoSEQ multiplex PCR; the TCRdb copy retains only in-frame clones and omits some. The table includes approximately 2.4 million clones, 95% detected once. The sample was naive CD4+ T cells sorted from blood. The subset is: CD45RA+ positively selected. Every receptor here comes from a man between 18 and 29 years old in good health.

The chain carries TRBV6-5 and TRBJ2-3; D perhaps matches TRBD1 (6 bases). The CDR3 spans 16 residues. CDR1 and CDR2 (germline): MNHEY, SVGAGI. V dropped 0 bases and J dropped 3 bases, with 13 bases sitting between them. CDR3 coding DNA: TGTGCCAGCAGTTACTCCTACAGGGTTACGACAGATACGCAGTATTTT. This sequence encodes CASSYSYRVTTDTQYF.

The rearrangement uses TRBV6-6 and TRBJ2-5; TRBD2 is a possible D gene (6 bases). The tail of the sequence fits TRBJ2-7 better, so the J call may be wrong. The CDR3 contains 12 residues. From germline, CDR1 is MNHNY and CDR2 SVGAGI (reference sequence). CDR3 sequence: CASRRGTYEQYF. CDR3 sequence (DNA): TGTGCCAGCAGACGGGGGACCTACGAGCAGTACTTC.

The rearrangement uses TRBV7-2 and TRBJ1-4; 10 bases line up with TRBD1. V shed 5 bases and J 7 bases; nucleotides not matched to a gene: 7. Germline values: CDR1 SGHTA, CDR2 FQGNSA. The CDR3 is 15 amino acids. The CDR3 sequence is CASSKDRGVGEKLFF. The CDR3 nucleotides are TGTGCCAGCAGCAAGGACAGGGGGGTTGGTGAAAAACTGTTTTTT.

Points on this clone: Other DNA sequences within the sample encode an identical CDR3. The J gene is TRBJ1-3, the V gene TRBV18, with D hard to call. The germline gives CDR1 KGHSH, CDR2 LQKENI. The CDR3 totals 14 residues. V shed 2 bases and J shed 1 base, with 6 bases lying between them. CDR3: CASSPSVSGNTIYF. The CDR3 bases are TGTGCCAGCTCACCATCGGTATCTGGAAACACCATATATTTT.

The J gene is TRBJ2-1, the V gene TRBV2; D call uncertain. Trimming shortened V by 8 bases and J by 4 bases, and 6 bases separated the two germline ends. From germline, CDR1 is SNHLY and CDR2 FYNNEI. This CDR3 is built from 11 residues. The CDR3 is CASYSYNEQFF. The CDR3 bases are TGTGCCAGCTACTCGTACAATGAGCAGTTCTTC. The full variable domain, in which reference TRBV2 and TRBJ2-1 provide the parts outside the CDR3, is EPEVTQTPSHQVTQMGQEVILRCVPISNHLYFYWYRQILGQKVEFLVSFYNNEISEKSEIFDDQFSVERPDGSNFTLKIRSTKLEDSAMYFCASYSYNEQFFGPGTRLTVL.

The chain couples TRBV19 to TRBJ1-5, with 7 positions matching TRBD1. CDR1 is LNHDA and CDR2 is SQIVND in the germline V gene (reference sequence). V gave up 0 bases and J gave up 4 bases; unmatched junction bases: 6. The CDR3 spans 16 residues. The CDR3 here is CASSIEGTERNQPQHF. Written as DNA, the CDR3 is TGTGCCAGTAGTATAGAAGGGACAGAGAGAAATCAGCCCCAGCATTTT.

The chain has TRBV14 and TRBJ2-7, with D tentatively TRBD2 (5 bases). CDR3 size: 15 residues. The V end lost 0 bases, the J end lost 3 bases, and 12 bases lay between the germline ends. Germline CDR1 and CDR2: SGHDN and FVKESK. CDR3: CASSQDPWRNYEQYF. The DNA for the CDR3 is TGTGCCAGCAGCCAAGATCCGTGGAGGAACTACGAGCAGTACTTC.

This clone occurred a few times. The chain carries TRBV6-5 and TRBJ1-6; D is unclear. Trimming removed 5 bases from V and 6 bases from J, with 11 bases in between. This CDR3 has 14 amino acids. CDR1 and CDR2 from the germline V gene are MNHEY and SVGAGI. The CDR3 reads CASSPPGFNSPLHF. The DNA of the CDR3 is TGTGCCAGCAGTCCCCCCGGGTTTAATTCACCCCTCCACTTT.

This clone has only one observation. The J gene is TRBJ2-3, the V gene TRBV9; TRBD2 matches at 8 bases. V lost 4 bases to trimming and J lost 1 base; unmatched junction nucleotides: 5. The CDR3 has 15 residues. CDR1 SGDLS and CDR2 YYNGEE come from the germline V gene. The CDR3 is CASSPLAGGTDTQYF. The CDR3 bases are TGTGCCAGCAGCCCCCTAGCGGGCGGCACAGATACGCAGTATTTT.

The genes are TRBV19 and TRBJ2-1, with TRBD2 matching over 7 bases. With V trimmed by 9 bases and J by 9 bases, 8 bases remained unmatched. CDR1 and CDR2 (germline): LNHDA, SQIVND (reference sequence). This CDR3 has 12 amino acids. Written as DNA, the CDR3 is TGTGCCAGCCCCCCTCGGGGGGTTGAGCAGTTCTTC. It translates to CASPPRGVEQFF.

The rearrangement links TRBV6-6 to TRBJ1-6, with D hard to call. The CDR3 has 13 amino acids. Looked up from germline, CDR1 is MNHNY and CDR2 is SVGAGI (reference sequence). Between the trimmed V and J ends, which lost 6 bases and 7 bases, there was a span of 10 bases. Here the CDR3 DNA reads TGTGCCAGCAGCCTCGGGTCGAATTCACCCCTCCACTTT. Protein product: CASSLGSNSPLHF.

This chain links TRBV10-3 with TRBJ2-2; 8 bases line up with TRBD2. Looked up from germline, CDR1 is ENHRY and CDR2 is SYGVKD. V lost 7 bases and J lost 3; bases outside the gene matches: 4. The CDR3 extends over 14 amino acids. The CDR3 reads CAIKAGEYTGELFF. The CDR3 DNA reads as TGTGCCATCAAAGCGGGAGAGTACACCGGGGAGCTGTTTTTT.

The rearrangement joins TRBV5-4 to TRBJ1-5, with 8 bases lining up with TRBD1. CDR1 is SGHNT, CDR2 YYREEE, per germline (reference sequence). This CDR3 region has 18 residues. With 3 bases clipped from V and 4 bases from J, the junction kept 15 bases outside the gene matches. CDR3: CASSWGISGGMLNQPQHF. In nucleotides, the CDR3 is TGTGCCAGCAGCTGGGGTATCTCAGGGGGCATGTTAAATCAGCCCCAGCATTTT.

The rearrangement joins TRBV30 to TRBJ2-2, with a weak D call TRBD1 (5 bases). The germline V gene has CDR1 GTSNPN and CDR2 SVGIG (reference sequence). V dropped 0 bases and J dropped 3 bases, with 11 bases sitting between them. This CDR3 spans 15 amino acids. CDR3 region: CAWSVPVRDTGELFF. CDR3 coding DNA: TGTGCCTGGAGTGTACCTGTCAGGGACACCGGGGAGCTGTTTTTT.

This clone was recorded once. The genes are TRBV6-1 and TRBJ1-1, with D unresolved. From germline, CDR1 is MNHNS and CDR2 SASEGT. CDR3 length: 14 residues. Trimming pared 4 bases from V and 6 bases from J, leaving 15 bases between. CDR3 DNA sequence: TGTGCCAGCAGTGCTGAAGTCCCCTCGGCTGAAGCTTTCTTT. Its translation: CASSAEVPSAEAFF.

V gene TRBV11-2 combines with J gene TRBJ2-7, with D uncertain. V shed 1 base and J shed 12 bases, with 10 bases lying between them. Germline CDR1 SGHAT, CDR2 FQNNGV. This CDR3 has 11 amino acids. CDR3 residues: CASSLVGRLYF. For the CDR3, the DNA is TGTGCCAGCAGCTTAGTTGGTAGACTGTACTTC.

J is TRBJ2-5 and V is TRBV15; either TRBD1 or TRBD2 may supply D (6 bases each). Trimming cost V 9 bases and J 4 bases, with 21 bases left between them. The CDR3 extends over 15 amino acids. Germline CDR1 and CDR2: LNHNV and YYDKDF (reference sequence). The CDR3 protein is CATKFGGMGAETQYF. CDR3 coding DNA: TGTGCCACGAAGTTCGGGGGAATGGGGGCAGAGACCCAGTACTTC.